This is a list of T cell receptor beta chains from one sample in a study of cytomegalovirus exposure and HLA in healthy donors. Sequenced by immunoSEQ multiplex PCR; TCRdb stores in-frame clones only, minus some. The data show 95,000 to 150,000 clones, around 66% seen once. The sequenced sample consisted of PBMCs. The source is a woman in her 40s in good health and CMV-seropositive. CDR3s include the opening cysteine and the closing phenylalanine or tryptophan. The order of the fields is J gene, D gene, clone size, V gene, CDR3 DNA, CDR3 protein. The D gene is left open where the match is weak. A clone size is listed for some rows: how often the clone was seen (once, few, many), or a class if it is expanded.

J gene: TRBJ1-2; D gene: NA; clone size: NA; V gene: TRBV2; CDR3 DNA: TGTGCCAGCACCCAAGAGGGTGGCTACACCTTC; CDR3 protein: CASTQEGGYTF
J gene: TRBJ2-1; D gene: NA; clone size: few; V gene: TRBV15; CDR3 DNA: TGTGCCACCAGCAGAGAAGGGAGCGCTGCAAGGGTGCAGTTCTTC; CDR3 protein: CATSREGSAARVQFF
J gene: TRBJ2-3; D gene: NA; clone size: NA; V gene: TRBV21-1; CDR3 DNA: TGTGCCAGCAGCCTTGGGACTCCTAGCACAGATACGCAGTATTTT; CDR3 protein: CASSLGTPSTDTQYF
J gene: TRBJ2-3; D gene: TRBD1; clone size: few; V gene: TRBV7-9; CDR3 DNA: TGTGCCAGCAGCCCTGGACAGGCCGCAGATACGCAGTATTTT; CDR3 protein: CASSPGQAADTQYF
J gene: TRBJ2-5; D gene: NA; clone size: NA; V gene: TRBV2; CDR3 DNA: TGTGCCAGCAGTGAAACAGGGAGGGTCCAAGAGACCCAGTACTTC; CDR3 protein: CASSETGRVQETQYF
J gene: TRBJ2-7; D gene: TRBD1; clone size: NA; V gene: TRBV5-8; CDR3 DNA: TGTGCCAGCAGCCGCCGGACAGGGTGGTACGAGCAGTACTTC; CDR3 protein: CASSRRTGWYEQYF
J gene: TRBJ2-5; D gene: NA; clone size: NA; V gene: TRBV27; CDR3 DNA: TGTGCCAGCAGTTATAGTTCGCAAGAGACCCAGTACTTC; CDR3 protein: CASSYSSQETQYF
J gene: TRBJ2-7; D gene: NA; clone size: medium-sized; V gene: TRBV15; CDR3 DNA: TGTGCCACCAGCAGAGGAGGGCCGACTATTGAGCAGTACTTC; CDR3 protein: CATSRGGPTIEQYF
J gene: TRBJ2-5; D gene: TRBD2; clone size: NA; V gene: TRBV5-6; CDR3 DNA: TGTGCCAGCAGCCCCGGACTAGCGGGGGGTCAGACGAGAGAGACCCAGTACTTC; CDR3 protein: CASSPGLAGGQTRETQYF
J gene: TRBJ2-7; D gene: NA; clone size: NA; V gene: TRBV7-6; CDR3 DNA: TGTGCCAGCAGCCCAGGCCCGGACAGAGCCTACGAGCAGTACTTC; CDR3 protein: CASSPGPDRAYEQYF
J gene: TRBJ2-2; D gene: TRBD2; clone size: NA; V gene: TRBV6-5; CDR3 DNA: TGTGCCAGCAGTTACATAGCGGGGGGGAGCACCGGGGAGCTGTTTTTT; CDR3 protein: CASSYIAGGSTGELFF
J gene: TRBJ2-1; D gene: NA; clone size: few; V gene: TRBV5-6; CDR3 DNA: TGTGCCAGCAGCTTGGTGCCAGGAACGGATGAGCAGTTCTTC; CDR3 protein: CASSLVPGTDEQFF
J gene: TRBJ1-4; D gene: NA; clone size: NA; V gene: TRBV27; CDR3 DNA: TGTGCCGGGGCAGGGTGGGAAAAACTGTTTTTT; CDR3 protein: CAGAGWEKLFF
J gene: TRBJ1-5; D gene: NA; clone size: NA; V gene: TRBV30; CDR3 DNA: TGTGCCTGGAGTGCAGTTACCGGCAATCAGCCCCAGCATTTT; CDR3 protein: CAWSAVTGNQPQHF
J gene: TRBJ1-4; D gene: NA; clone size: few; V gene: TRBV6-1; CDR3 DNA: TGTGCCAGCAGCCCGGGGGAGGTCTATGAAAAACTGTTTTTT; CDR3 protein: CASSPGEVYEKLFF
J gene: TRBJ2-7; D gene: TRBD1; clone size: NA; V gene: TRBV5-1; CDR3 DNA: TGCGCCAGCAGCTTGGCCGGACAGGGTAGAAGCGAGCAGTACTTC; CDR3 protein: CASSLAGQGRSEQYF
J gene: TRBJ1-6; D gene: NA; clone size: NA; V gene: TRBV30; CDR3 DNA: TGTGCCTGGAGGGGGCAGGGTTCACCCCTCCACTTT; CDR3 protein: CAWRGQGSPLHF